Shown below are 11 T cell receptor beta chains from a single sample sequenced in a study of blood T cells in healthy people across ages. Primers used in a second PCR of roughly 7 to 11 cycles were a sample-barcoded 5' primer and a J-beta primer mix. MiXCR, run by TCRdb on the 5' RACE reads, gives a single entry per CDR3 protein. The sample records just under 750,000 distinct CDR3 sequences, about a fifth being singletons. The specimen sequenced was blood. Receptor source: a man between 65 and 79 years old in good health.

This clonotype was recorded a few times. The chain combines TRBV20-1 with TRBJ2-5; 7 bases fit TRBD2. The CDR3 totals 12 residues. Per the germline V gene, CDR1 is DFQATT and CDR2 is SNEGSKA (reference sequence). Trimming took 6 bases from V and 5 from J; bases not matched to a gene: 6. This CDR3 is CSAGRLGETQYF. The CDR3 DNA is TGCAGTGCCGGGAGGCTAGGGGAGACCCAGTACTTC.

The V and J genes are TRBV10-2 and TRBJ2-3; 8 bases line up with TRBD2. With V trimmed by 6 bases and J by 2 bases, 13 bases remained unmatched. Per germline, CDR1 WSHSY and CDR2 SAAADI. The CDR3 runs to 17 residues. The DNA for the CDR3 is TGCGCCAGCAGGGCTACTCTTAGCGGGACTTACACAGATACGCAGTATTTT. Protein product: CASRATLSGTYTDTQYF.

This clonotype was detected a few times. DNA for the CDR3: TGTGCCAGCAGGCGACTGGGCCAAGAGACCCAGTACTTC. It encodes CASRRLGQETQYF. This chain uses TRBV6-2 or TRBV6-3 with TRBJ2-5, with D hard to call. The germline V gene has CDR1 MNHEY and CDR2 SVGEGT. The CDR3 has 13 residues. V dropped 6 bases and J dropped 1 base, with 9 bases sitting between them.

This sequence joins TRBV29-1 and TRBJ2-3; D remains unclear. Germline CDR1 is SQVTM and CDR2 is ANQGSEA. The CDR3 covers 12 residues. The V end lost 6 bases, the J end lost 10 bases, and 17 bases lay between the germline ends. CDR3: CSVASFMAAQYF. In nucleotides, the CDR3 is TGCAGCGTCGCTTCCTTTATGGCGGCGCAGTATTTT.

This clonotype was observed a few times. The chain links TRBV25-1 to TRBJ1-1, with D perhaps TRBD1 (5 bases). The length of the CDR3 is 12 residues. Trimming stripped 4 bases from V and 8 bases from J, with 11 bases between. CDR1 MGHDK and CDR2 SYGVNS come from the germline V gene. Here the CDR3 DNA reads TGTGCCAGCAGTGCAGCACAGGAAGAAGCTTTCTTT. Translating it yields CASSAAQEEAFF.

The chain couples TRBV2 to TRBJ1-3, with unresolved D. The V end was cut by 4 bases, the J end by 0 bases, with 13 bases between. CDR3 size: 16 residues. CDR1 is SNHLY, CDR2 FYNNEI, per germline. The CDR3 is CASSGTRSVSGNTIYF. DNA of the CDR3: TGTGCCAGCAGTGGTACACGGAGCGTCTCTGGAAACACCATATATTTT.

The V call is TRBV4-3, the J call TRBJ1-4; D not resolved. V lost 1 base, J lost 3 bases, and 12 bases lay in between. This CDR3 has 16 residues. Germline V lookup: CDR1 LGHNA, CDR2 YSLEER. CDR3 coding DNA: TGCGCCAGCAGCCAAGGCAACGGCGTCGCTAATGAAAAACTGTTTTTT. Amino acid sequence: CASSQGNGVANEKLFF.

This clonotype was observed a few times. The chain carries TRBV12-3 or TRBV12-4 and TRBJ2-7; D remains ambiguous. The germline V and J ends were trimmed by 5 bases and 2 bases, with 19 bases remaining between them. This CDR3 is 16 amino acids long. CDR3 region: CASSPRPNLSTYEQYF. CDR3 DNA: TGTGCCAGCAGTCCTCGTCCTAACCTTTCCACCTACGAGCAGTACTTC.

In this sample, this clonotype turned up a few times. This chain uses TRBV6-5 with TRBJ2-1; possibly TRBD1 for D (6 bases). With 4 bases removed from V and 6 bases from J, the gap between germline ends came to 16 bases. Germline V gene data show CDR1 as MNHEY and CDR2 as SVGAGI. CDR3 length: 15 residues. The CDR3 is CASSSSRDTFNEQFF. The DNA of the CDR3 is TGTGCCAGCAGTTCTTCCCGGGACACGTTCAATGAGCAGTTCTTC.

This clonotype was recorded at least ten times. The chain has TRBV7-9 and TRBJ1-1; D unresolved. Per germline, CDR1 SEHNR and CDR2 FQNEAQ (reference sequence). Trimming removed 2 bases from V and 8 bases from J, with 12 bases in between. The CDR3 consists of 13 residues. As DNA, the CDR3 is TGTGCCAGCAGCTTAAAGAGTACGACCGAAGCTTTCTTT. This encodes CASSLKSTTEAFF.

This clonotype was seen only a few times. The chain carries TRBV29-1 and TRBJ2-3, with TRBD2 matching over 9 bases. Germline CDR1 SQVTM, CDR2 ANQGSEA. V was clipped by 6 bases and J by 5 bases; unmatched bases: 6. The CDR3 contains 13 residues. The CDR3 DNA sequence: TGCAGCGTAGCGGGGGGCCAACGAGATACGCAGTATTTT. As protein: CSVAGGQRDTQYF.